This passage covers 12 T cell receptor beta chains from one sample sequenced in a study of cytomegalovirus exposure and HLA in healthy donors. The PCR employed 60 Vbeta primers together with 13 Jbeta primers. Profiled with immunoSEQ multiplex PCR; TCRdb holds only in-frame clones, not every one. The data show some 35,000 clones, with roughly three quarters seen just once and 5% to 8% held by the top ten. Sequencing was carried out using PBMCs. Every receptor here comes from a man aged 30 to 39 in good health and CMV-seronegative.

J is TRBJ2-3 and V is TRBV29-1; 10 bases match TRBD1. Per the germline V gene, CDR1 is SQVTM and CDR2 is ANQGSEA. V gave up 7 bases and J gave up 6 bases; unmatched junction bases: 10. The length of the CDR3 is 14 residues. CDR3 loop: CSAGTGAEGDTQYF. The CDR3 DNA sequence: TGCAGCGCAGGGACAGGGGCGGAGGGGGATACGCAGTATTTT.

The genes are TRBV7-9 and TRBJ2-7, with D unclear. V lost 5 bases and J 0 bases, leaving 14 bases between the germline ends. The length of the CDR3 is 15 residues. Germline V gene data show CDR1 as SEHNR and CDR2 as FQNEAQ (reference sequence). CDR3 amino acids: CASSAVQTASYEQYF. CDR3 nucleotide sequence: TGTGCCAGCAGCGCTGTACAGACGGCCTCCTACGAGCAGTACTTC.

CDR3 protein: CASSLGAGGLGRQPQHF. The CDR3 bases are TGTGCCAGCAGCTTAGGGGCAGGGGGCCTCGGTAGACAGCCCCAGCATTTT. The gene calls are TRBV7-9 and TRBJ1-5; 8 nucleotides match TRBD1. The CDR3 has 17 residues. From germline, CDR1 is SEHNR and CDR2 FQNEAQ (reference sequence). V dropped 1 base and J dropped 7; count of bases not matched to a gene: 12.

The V and J genes are TRBV7-6 and TRBJ2-1, with TRBD2 as a possible D gene (5 bases). Germline CDR1 reads SGHVS; CDR2 reads FNYEAQ. V was cut by 1 base and J by 3 bases, with 10 bases left in between. The CDR3 totals 15 residues. The DNA for the CDR3 is TGTGCCAGCAGCTTAGGGCTAGCTTACTACAATGAGCAGTTCTTC. This translates into CASSLGLAYYNEQFF.

This clone has a single count. This rearrangement joins TRBV6-5 to TRBJ1-2, with 9 bases fitting TRBD1. With 4 bases clipped from V and 6 bases from J, the junction kept 0 bases outside the gene matches. This CDR3 is built from 12 residues. CDR1 MNHEY and CDR2 SVGAGI come from the germline V gene. CDR3 residues: CASSWTGDGYTF. The DNA of the CDR3 is TGTGCCAGCAGTTGGACAGGGGATGGCTACACCTTC.

This clone showed up just once. The rearrangement links TRBV6-6 to TRBJ1-5; D unclear. This CDR3 has 15 residues. V lost 2 bases to trimming and J lost 1 base, with 9 bases between them. Per germline, CDR1 MNHNY and CDR2 SVGAGI (reference sequence). The CDR3 region is CASSYGGGSNQPQHF. The CDR3 coding sequence is TGTGCCAGCAGTTACGGAGGTGGAAGCAATCAGCCCCAGCATTTT.

The chain links TRBV7-5 to TRBJ1-1; the table's D gene call, TRBD1, was not cross checked with the DNA. TRBV7-5 is reported as a pseudogene. This CDR3 comprises 10 residues. CDR3 sequence: CARSLWGQGF. CDR3 DNA: TGTGCCAGAAGCTTATGGGGACAGGGCTTT.

This chain joins TRBV15 and TRBJ2-7; 7 positions agree with TRBD1. V lost 5 bases, J lost 3 bases, and 4 bases stayed unmatched. The germline CDR1 and CDR2 sequences are LNHNV and YYDKDF (reference sequence). The CDR3 contains 13 residues. Here the CDR3 DNA reads TGTGCCACCAGCCGGGGACAGCACTACGAGCAGTACTTC. Its protein is CATSRGQHYEQYF.

The rearrangement joins TRBV7-2 to TRBJ1-6; no clear D. V shed 5 bases and J shed 6 bases, with 17 bases lying between them. Germline lookup yields CDR1 SGHTA and CDR2 FQGNSA. CDR3 length: 16 residues. In nucleotides, the CDR3 is TGTGCCAGCAGCCCCGAGGGCCAGGCGGTTAATTCACCCCTCCACTTT. Residues: CASSPEGQAVNSPLHF.

The chain employs TRBV7-8 and TRBJ1-1; no reliable D call. Germline V CDR1 and CDR2: SGHVS, FQNEAQ. V was clipped by 6 bases and J by 0 bases, with 14 bases between them. CDR3 size: 15 residues. CDR3 in DNA: TGTGCCAGCAGACCCGGCGGGCTAATGAACACTGAAGCTTTCTTT. Residues: CASRPGGLMNTEAFF.

The chain links TRBV7-9 to TRBJ1-1; D gene unclear. The CDR3 length is 14 residues. With 3 bases removed from V and 4 bases from J, the gap between germline ends came to 12 bases. Per germline, CDR1 SEHNR and CDR2 FQNEAQ (reference sequence). The CDR3: CASSFDSLGTEAFF. CDR3 bases: TGTGCCAGCAGCTTCGACTCCTTGGGCACTGAAGCTTTCTTT.

Turning to this clone: Additional DNA sequences in this sample encode the identical CDR3. The gene calls are TRBV2 and TRBJ2-5; 11 bases match TRBD2. The V and J ends lost 6 bases and 0 bases, in that order; junction bases with no gene match: 3. Germline CDR1 reads SNHLY; CDR2 reads FYNNEI. CDR3 length: 15 amino acids. CDR3 residues: CASRRTSGYQETQYF. The CDR3, as DNA: TGTGCCAGCAGAAGGACTAGCGGGTACCAAGAGACCCAGTACTTC.